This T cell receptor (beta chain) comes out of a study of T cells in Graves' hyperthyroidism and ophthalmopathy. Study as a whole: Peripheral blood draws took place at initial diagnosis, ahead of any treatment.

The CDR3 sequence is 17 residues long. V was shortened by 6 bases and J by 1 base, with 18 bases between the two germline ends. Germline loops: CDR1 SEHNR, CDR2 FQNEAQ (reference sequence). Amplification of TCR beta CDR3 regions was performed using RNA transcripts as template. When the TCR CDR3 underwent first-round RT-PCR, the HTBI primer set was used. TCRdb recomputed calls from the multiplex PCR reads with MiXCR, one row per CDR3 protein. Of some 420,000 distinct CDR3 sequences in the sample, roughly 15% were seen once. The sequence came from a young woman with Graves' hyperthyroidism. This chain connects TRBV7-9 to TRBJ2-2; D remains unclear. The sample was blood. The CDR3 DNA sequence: TGTGCCAGCAGATACTACATTAGGACCAAGAACACCGGGGAGCTGTTTTTT. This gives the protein CASRYYIRTKNTGELFF. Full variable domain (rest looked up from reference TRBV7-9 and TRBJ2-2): DTGVSQNPRHKITKRGQNVTFRCDPISEHNRLYWYRQTLGQGPEFLTYFQNEAQLEKSRLLSDRFSAERPKGSFSTLEIQRTEQGDSAMYLCASRYYIRTKNTGELFFGEGSRLTVL.